This T cell receptor (beta chain) was sequenced for a study of radiation and T cells in renal cell carcinoma. Study information: Nephrectomy followed 15 Gy stereotactic body radiation by 4 weeks.

The table came from immunoSEQ multiplex PCR; TCRdb's copy has only in-frame clones and leaves some out. The profile shows about 130,000 clones, around four fifths of them singletons. The time point was: blood 2 weeks post-SBRT. Treatment defined: 15 Gy SBRT to primary tumor, nephrectomy 4 weeks later. Of note for this clone: Its target is not known.

V was pared by 6 bases and J by 0 bases, with 4 bases of the junction left unmatched. This CDR3 is built from 16 residues. Germline CDR1 is SGHRS and CDR2 is YFSETQ. Study results and caveats: From baseline, blood top tumor clonotypes peaked at 2 weeks post-radiation.

The specimen was blood, collected from a patient whose treatment included radiotherapy and nephrectomy. The chain is built from TRBV5-1 and TRBJ2-3; 13 bases are a match to TRBD2. The receptor was isolated from a woman aged 55-69 years with renal cell carcinoma. This CDR3 is CASKTSGGSSTDTQYF. The CDR3 nucleotides read TGCGCCAGCAAGACTAGCGGGGGGAGTAGCACAGATACGCAGTATTTT.